One T cell receptor beta chain is described in this entry. What antigen it recognizes has not been identified. There are no base qualities to consult, and no much larger clone falls within one base. V is reduced by 6 bases and J by 1 base, leaving a spacing of 12 bases between them. The CDR3 spans 14 residues, from the cysteine through the phenylalanine. Just CDR3 DNA is preserved here, 42 bases in frame from base 1. Sequences MDHEN (CDR1) and SYDVKM (CDR2) are obtained from the germline V gene. The data were obtained in a study of blood T cell repertoires in COVID-19 (dated by TCRdb to 2020 to 2022). Background for the entire study: Samples from collaborators originated in the United States, Italy and Spain and spanned both the acute and convalescent phases of COVID-19. The samples were drawn from two sources: the first 160 participants of the ongoing ImmuneRACE study, and about 1,300 subjects contributed by 6 global collaborators. The prospective study material was composed of cDNA or gDNA derived from T cells, B-cell-depleted T cells, or PBMCs. The repertoires were released in a freely available public database meant as a resource for research on the immune response to SARS-CoV-2. The dataset comprised deeply sampled blood TCRbeta repertoires from subjects exposed to, actively infected with, or recovered from COVID-19. Where available, HLA class I and class II types were taken from metadata supplied by the sample provider and were not determined by assay-based typing. The sample metadata nearly always contained a de-identified subject ID, COVID-19 status, age in years and sex.

Participants in the prospective study were aged about 18 to 100 years, lived in 20 to 25 United States geographic areas, and enrolled through a virtual design. To assign participants to cohorts, the prospective study relied on clinical history that participants themselves reported in a screening survey and a study questionnaire. ImmuneRACE Cohort 3 recovered participants were defined by two consecutive negative NP/OP PCR tests, healthcare professional clearance, or symptom resolution. Mobile phlebotomists in the prospective study collected whole blood, serum and a nasopharyngeal or oropharyngeal swab from every participant. Additional blood draws and questionnaires over a 2-month period could optionally be provided by prospective study participants. Before DNA extraction, blood samples from the prospective study were shipped at room temperature or frozen. TCRbeta CDR3 regions were amplified from genomic DNA by means of the immunoSEQ Assay, a bias-controlled multiplex PCR. The authors processed their data as follows. The number of nucleated cells in each sample was estimated by amplification of reference gene primers within the assay. Sequence reads were collapsed and filtered to measure the absolute abundance of every unique TCRbeta CDR3 rearrangement. For each sample, productive Simpson clonality was calculated by taking the square root of Simpson's diversity index across productive rearrangements. TCRdb stores this immuneACCESS table with in-frame sequences only. Part of the clones is absent; in the studies checked, under half of the shortfall reflects unresolved V genes, and no reason is known for the rest. V, J and clone size reflect that table, while D and trimming were determined from the DNA. This sample has over 150,000 clones in its table, and 60% to 80% of those were observed once. The ten largest clones add up to around 15% of the sample.

What the research found in general, with its limitations: The quantity of clinical and demographic metadata differed by source and by participant and was supplied without curation.

The clonotype originates from a woman aged 50 to 60 who had recovered from COVID-19. The chain is assembled from TRBV28 and TRBJ2-5; the D gene is perhaps TRBD1, on 5 matching bases. The material sequenced was PBMCs or T cells enriched from blood (not recorded which). Here the CDR3 is given as CASSSPGSQETQYF. In nucleotides, the sequence is TGTGCCAGCAGCTCCCCAGGGTCCCAAGAGACCCAGTACTTC.